This T cell receptor beta chain originates from a study of T cell repertoires in cytomegalovirus infection. This clonotype appeared many times. No antigen is known for it. MiXCR was run by TCRdb on the reads, yielding one entry per CDR3 protein. Among about 530,000 distinct CDR3 sequences, approximately 26% were seen once, and the ten largest hold about 13%. Study-wide results and caveats: There were carriers of CMV plus the relevant HLA, and cumulative public TCR beta family frequency identified them. HLA-C-restricted CMV-specific TCR beta clonotypes prevailed in the ex vivo response.

The V gene end was trimmed by 5 bases and the J gene end by 13 bases; junction bases not matched to a gene: 13. This CDR3 has 13 residues. Sequencing was performed on PBMCs. The sequence derives from a human donor in good health (CMV status not recorded). Some clones in this sample may be carry-over from other donors' samples. The gene calls are TRBV12-3 or TRBV12-4 and TRBJ2-5; TRBD2 matches 7 bases. The DNA of the CDR3 is TGTGCCAGCAGTCAGCAATCACTAGCGCCGGCGTACTTC. Encoded protein: CASSQQSLAPAYF.